This is a list of T cell receptor beta chains from one sample in a study of T cell responses to AZD1222 COVID-19 vaccine. Data came from immunoSEQ multiplex PCR; TCRdb stores just in-frame clones and leaves some out. The profile shows fewer than 150,000 clones, about 89% of them singletons. Sample: peripheral blood, taken on day 0 of AZD1222 vaccination. The receptors stem from an adult in good health. Both conserved end residues are part of each CDR3. Clone size is shown for a subset of rows, as once, few, many or a class of expanded clone.

TRBJ2-7,TRBV27,.,CASRRAPGQGLREQYF
TRBJ1-2,TRBV11-2,.,CASSLGVSYGYTF
TRBJ1-6,TRBV30,.,CAWRNRVWNSPLHF
TRBJ2-7,TRBV6-2/TRBV6-3,.,CASSGSYEQYF
TRBJ2-5,TRBV5-1,.,CASSWTSGGAYETQYF
TRBJ1-6,TRBV2,.,CASSPLRTILVTAPLHF
TRBJ2-7,TRBV18,.,CASSPGQQYEQYF
TRBJ2-7,TRBV21-1,.,CASSKGRPRAYEQYF
TRBJ2-3,TRBV6-5,.,CASSYVGTDMQYF
TRBJ2-7,TRBV5-5,.,CASSFARNSGSEQYF
TRBJ2-2,TRBV7-9,.,CASSRTPGELFF
TRBJ2-1,TRBV6-5,.,CASRVDRGAGEQFF
TRBJ2-2,TRBV4-1,.,CASSPSGRSAGELFF
TRBJ1-4,TRBV4-1,once,CASSPGIRSSNSTNEKLFF
TRBJ1-5,TRBV18,.,CASSPDAQQPQHF
TRBJ2-7,TRBV7-9,.,CASSLETGFEQYF
TRBJ1-2,TRBV30,.,CAWSAGPTGSYGYTF
TRBJ1-3,TRBV19,.,CASSMVGTGNTIYF
TRBJ1-2,TRBV28,.,CASSFPDTAGGYTF
TRBJ1-1,TRBV29-1,.,CSVLGFLEGGEGTEAFF
TRBJ1-1,TRBV28,few,CASSAQGIMNTEAFF
TRBJ1-6,TRBV30,once,CAWSFGTGSSPLHF
TRBJ1-1,TRBV28,.,CASSHSGRVNTEAFF
TRBJ1-1,TRBV5-1,.,CASSITGTANTEAFF
TRBJ1-5,TRBV9,once,CASSVGSNQPQHF
TRBJ2-7,TRBV5-5,.,CASSPDLSYEQYF
TRBJ1-2,TRBV9,.,CASSVGSNGYTF
TRBJ2-7,TRBV15,.,CATSIDRGHGEQYF
TRBJ1-3,TRBV19,.,CASSIVRGTDGNTIYF
TRBJ2-1,TRBV24-1,.,CATGTSGGLEQFF
TRBJ1-2,TRBV6-2/TRBV6-3,.,CASSLAYGGAEPYGYTF
TRBJ1-4,TRBV6-4,.,CASRVRIEKLFF
TRBJ2-5,TRBV5-1,.,CASSLAAGRRETQYF
TRBJ2-7,TRBV28,.,CASSVGYEQYF
TRBJ2-7,TRBV5-1,.,CASSHISRGYEQYF
TRBJ2-7,TRBV29-1,.,CSVSPRLAGGPRPTYEQYF
TRBJ2-7,TRBV4-2,once,CASSQAFRGLEQYF
TRBJ1-2,TRBV20-1,.,CSARQGGGYTF
TRBJ1-5,TRBV28,once,CASNPGPQPQHF